Sequencing of this T cell receptor (beta chain) was carried out in a study of vaccination effects on CD4 cells after COVID-19. Germline values: CDR1 SEHNR, CDR2 FQNEAQ (reference sequence). The V end lost 1 base, the J end lost 2 bases, and 4 bases lay between the germline ends. The CDR3 length is 13 residues. Note on this clone: The antigen is undetermined.

Sequenced by immunoSEQ multiplex PCR; TCRdb stores in-frame clones only, minus some. Found here are some 70,000 clones, 80% of them singletons; the top ten hold more than 9%. Within the ViraFEST assay, antigen-specific CD4+ T cells underwent expansion with viral peptide pools prior to sequencing. Following an approximately ten-day culture, CD4+ T cells were purified. Vaccine recipients, nucleocapsid antibody negative, had no prior SARS-CoV-2 infection. In culture with about 9.7 IU/ml IL-2 and roughly 9.7 ug/ml peptides, PBMC were grown at some 2 million per well. Study results and caveats: In healthy vaccinees, only 1 of 255 vaccine-induced clones cross-reacted with common cold coronaviruses.

V is TRBV7-9 and J is TRBJ2-3, with D uncertain. The sequenced sample was CD4+ T cells from PBMCs cultured with SARS-CoV-2 spike peptides, obtained before COVID-19 vaccination. This TCR came from a human donor who received a COVID-19 vaccine. CDR3 DNA sequence: TGTGCCAGCAGCTTAGGGGTCACAGATACGCAGTATTTT. This encodes CASSLGVTDTQYF.